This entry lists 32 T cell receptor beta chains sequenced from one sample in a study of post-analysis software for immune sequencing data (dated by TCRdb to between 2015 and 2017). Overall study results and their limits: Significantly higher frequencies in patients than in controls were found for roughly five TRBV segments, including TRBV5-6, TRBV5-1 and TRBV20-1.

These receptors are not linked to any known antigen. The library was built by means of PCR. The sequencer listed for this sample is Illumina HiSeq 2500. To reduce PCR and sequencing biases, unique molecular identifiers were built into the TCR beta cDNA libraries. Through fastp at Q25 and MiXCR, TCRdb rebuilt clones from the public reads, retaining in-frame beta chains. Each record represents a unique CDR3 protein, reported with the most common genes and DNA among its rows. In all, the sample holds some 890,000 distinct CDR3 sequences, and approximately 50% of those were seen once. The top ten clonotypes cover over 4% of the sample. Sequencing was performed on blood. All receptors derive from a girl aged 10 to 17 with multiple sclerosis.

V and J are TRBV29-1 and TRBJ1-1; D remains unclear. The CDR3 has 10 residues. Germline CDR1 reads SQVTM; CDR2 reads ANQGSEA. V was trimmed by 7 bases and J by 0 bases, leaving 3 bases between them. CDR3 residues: CSGLNTEAFF. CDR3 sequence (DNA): TGCAGCGGTTTGAACACTGAAGCTTTCTTT.

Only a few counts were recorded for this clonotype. The CDR3 protein is CASSVDTANYGYTF. The CDR3 bases are TGTGCCAGCTCAGTGGACACTGCTAACTATGGCTACACCTTC. The V call is TRBV18, the J call TRBJ1-2, with D maybe TRBD1 (5 bases). Trimming removed 5 bases from V and 0 bases from J, with 10 bases in between. CDR3 length: 14 residues. Per the germline V gene, CDR1 is KGHSH and CDR2 is LQKENI.

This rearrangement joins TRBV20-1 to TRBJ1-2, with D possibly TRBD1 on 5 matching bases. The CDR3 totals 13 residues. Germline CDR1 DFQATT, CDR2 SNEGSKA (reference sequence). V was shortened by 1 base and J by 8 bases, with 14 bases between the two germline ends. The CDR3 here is CSARGRDYGGYTF. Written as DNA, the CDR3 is TGCAGTGCTAGAGGCAGGGACTATGGGGGCTACACCTTC.

The CDR3 region is CASSSRAGGTDTQYF. Written as DNA, the CDR3 is TGCGCCAGCAGCTCTCGAGCGGGGGGCACAGATACGCAGTATTTT. The J gene is TRBJ2-3, the V gene TRBV5-1; 8 bases line up with TRBD2. The CDR3 length is 15 residues. CDR1 is SGHRS, CDR2 YFSETQ, per germline. The ends lost 3 bases at V and 1 base at J; junction bases unmatched: 4.

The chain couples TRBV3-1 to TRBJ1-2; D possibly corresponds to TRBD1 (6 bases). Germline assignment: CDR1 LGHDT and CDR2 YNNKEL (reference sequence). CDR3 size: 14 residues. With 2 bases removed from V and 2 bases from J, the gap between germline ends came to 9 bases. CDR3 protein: CASSQRTANYGYTF. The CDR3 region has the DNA TGTGCCAGCAGCCAAAGGACAGCAAACTATGGCTACACCTTC. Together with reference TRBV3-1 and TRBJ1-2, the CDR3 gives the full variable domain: DTAVSQTPKYLVTQMGNDKSIKCEQNLGHDTMYWYKQDSKKFLKIMFSYNNKELIINETVPNRFSPKSPDKAHLNLHINSLELGDSAVYFCASSQRTANYGYTFGSGTRLTVV.

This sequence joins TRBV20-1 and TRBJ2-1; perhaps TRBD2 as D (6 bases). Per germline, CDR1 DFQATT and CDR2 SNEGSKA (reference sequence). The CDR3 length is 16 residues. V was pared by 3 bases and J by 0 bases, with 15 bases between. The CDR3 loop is CSARGDSLSSYNEQFF. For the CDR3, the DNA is TGCAGTGCTAGGGGGGACTCCTTAAGCTCCTACAATGAGCAGTTCTTC.

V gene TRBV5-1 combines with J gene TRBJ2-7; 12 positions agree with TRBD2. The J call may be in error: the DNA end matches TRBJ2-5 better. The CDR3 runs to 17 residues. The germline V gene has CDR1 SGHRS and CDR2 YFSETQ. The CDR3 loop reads CASSLERLAGDGQTQYF. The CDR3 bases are TGCGCCAGCAGCTTGGAAAGACTAGCGGGGGACGGCCAGACCCAGTACTTC.

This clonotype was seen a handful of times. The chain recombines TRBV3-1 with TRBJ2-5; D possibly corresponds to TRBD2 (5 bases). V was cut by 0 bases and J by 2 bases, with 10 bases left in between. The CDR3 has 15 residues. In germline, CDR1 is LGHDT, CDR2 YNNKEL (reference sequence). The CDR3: CASSQDPSGQETQYF. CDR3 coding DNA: TGTGCCAGCAGCCAAGATCCGAGCGGACAAGAGACCCAGTACTTC.

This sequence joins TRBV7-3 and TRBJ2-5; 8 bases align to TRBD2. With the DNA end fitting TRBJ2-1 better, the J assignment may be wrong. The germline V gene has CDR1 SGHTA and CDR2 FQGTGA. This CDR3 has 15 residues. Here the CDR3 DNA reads TGTGCCAGCAGTAATAGCGGGAAAAACCAAGAGACCCAGTTCTTC. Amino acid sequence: CASSNSGKNQETQFF.

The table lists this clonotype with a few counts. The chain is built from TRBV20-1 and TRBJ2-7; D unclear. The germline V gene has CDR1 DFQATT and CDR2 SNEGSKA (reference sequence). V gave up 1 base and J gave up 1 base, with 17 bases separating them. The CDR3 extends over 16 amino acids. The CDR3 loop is CSARVDRTSKSYEQYF. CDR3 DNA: TGCAGTGCTAGAGTAGATAGGACCTCCAAGTCCTACGAGCAGTACTTC.

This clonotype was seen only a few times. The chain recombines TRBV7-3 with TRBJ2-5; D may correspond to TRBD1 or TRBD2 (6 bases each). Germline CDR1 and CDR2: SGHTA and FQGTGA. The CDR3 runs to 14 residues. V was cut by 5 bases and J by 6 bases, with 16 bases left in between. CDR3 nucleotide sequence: TGTGCCAGCAGCATAGTAGGAGGGGGTAAGACCCAGTACTTC. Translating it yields CASSIVGGGKTQYF.

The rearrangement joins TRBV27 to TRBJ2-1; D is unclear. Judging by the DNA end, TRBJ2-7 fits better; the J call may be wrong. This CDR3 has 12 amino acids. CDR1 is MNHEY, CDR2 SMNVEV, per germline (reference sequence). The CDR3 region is CASRRTAHEQYF. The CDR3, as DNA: TGTGCCAGCAGACGGACGGCTCACGAGCAGTACTTC.

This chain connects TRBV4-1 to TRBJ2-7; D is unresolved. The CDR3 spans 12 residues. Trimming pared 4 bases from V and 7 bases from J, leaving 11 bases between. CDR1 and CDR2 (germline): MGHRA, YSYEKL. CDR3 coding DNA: TGCGCCAGCAGCCTCCCCCCCTCGGAGCAGTACTTC. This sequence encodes CASSLPPSEQYF.

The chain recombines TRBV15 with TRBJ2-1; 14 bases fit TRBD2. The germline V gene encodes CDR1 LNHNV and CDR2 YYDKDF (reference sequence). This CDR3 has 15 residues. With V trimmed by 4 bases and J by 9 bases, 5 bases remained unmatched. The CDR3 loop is CATSTDGTSGSEQFF. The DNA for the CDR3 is TGTGCCACCAGCACCGACGGGACTAGCGGGAGTGAGCAGTTCTTC.

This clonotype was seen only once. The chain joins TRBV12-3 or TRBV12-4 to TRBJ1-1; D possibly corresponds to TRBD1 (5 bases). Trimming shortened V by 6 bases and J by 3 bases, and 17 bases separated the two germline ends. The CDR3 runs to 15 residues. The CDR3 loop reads CASRDAGRTHTEAFF. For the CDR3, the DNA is TGTGCCAGCAGGGATGCGGGTCGGACACACACTGAAGCTTTCTTT.

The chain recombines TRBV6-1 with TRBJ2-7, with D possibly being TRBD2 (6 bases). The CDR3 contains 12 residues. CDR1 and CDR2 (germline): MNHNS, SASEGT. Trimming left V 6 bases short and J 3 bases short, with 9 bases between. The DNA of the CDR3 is TGTGCCAGCAGAAGACTAGTCTACGAGCAGTACTTC. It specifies CASRRLVYEQYF.

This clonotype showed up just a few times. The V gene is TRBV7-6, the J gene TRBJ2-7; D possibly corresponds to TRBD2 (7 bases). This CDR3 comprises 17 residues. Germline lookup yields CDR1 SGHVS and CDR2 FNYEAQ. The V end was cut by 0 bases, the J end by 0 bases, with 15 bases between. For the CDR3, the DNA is TGTGCCAGCAGCTTAGCGGGGGGGCGGGAGAGCTCCTACGAGCAGTACTTC. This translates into CASSLAGGRESSYEQYF.

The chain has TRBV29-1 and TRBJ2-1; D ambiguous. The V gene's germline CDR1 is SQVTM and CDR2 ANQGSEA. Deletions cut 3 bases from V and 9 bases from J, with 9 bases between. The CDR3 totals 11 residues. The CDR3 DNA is TGCAGCGTTGAGGGGTGGGGTGAGCAGTTCTTC. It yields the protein CSVEGWGEQFF.

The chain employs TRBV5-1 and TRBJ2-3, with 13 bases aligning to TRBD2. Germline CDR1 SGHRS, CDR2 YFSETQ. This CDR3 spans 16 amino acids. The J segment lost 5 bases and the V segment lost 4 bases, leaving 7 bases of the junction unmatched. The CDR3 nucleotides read TGCGCCAGCAGCCCTGGACTAGCGGGGGAGGGAGATACGCAGTATTTT. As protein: CASSPGLAGEGDTQYF.

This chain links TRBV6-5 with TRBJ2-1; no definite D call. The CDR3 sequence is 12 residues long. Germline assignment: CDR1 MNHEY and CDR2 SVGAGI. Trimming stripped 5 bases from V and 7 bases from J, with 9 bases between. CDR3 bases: TGTGCCAGCAGTGCACTGGCTAATGAGCAGTTCTTC. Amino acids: CASSALANEQFF.

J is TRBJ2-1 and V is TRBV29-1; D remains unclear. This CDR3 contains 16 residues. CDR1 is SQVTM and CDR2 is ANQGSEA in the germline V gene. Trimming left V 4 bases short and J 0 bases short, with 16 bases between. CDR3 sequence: CSVVLAPISSYNEQFF. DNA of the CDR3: TGCAGCGTTGTTTTGGCACCGATAAGCTCCTACAATGAGCAGTTCTTC.

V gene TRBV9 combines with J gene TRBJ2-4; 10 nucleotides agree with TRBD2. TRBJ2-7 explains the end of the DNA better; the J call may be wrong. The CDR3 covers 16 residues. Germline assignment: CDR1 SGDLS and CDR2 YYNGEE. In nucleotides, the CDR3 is TGTGCCAGCAGCGTCGAAAGGACTAGCGGTGCCAACGAGCAGTACTTC. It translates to CASSVERTSGANEQYF.

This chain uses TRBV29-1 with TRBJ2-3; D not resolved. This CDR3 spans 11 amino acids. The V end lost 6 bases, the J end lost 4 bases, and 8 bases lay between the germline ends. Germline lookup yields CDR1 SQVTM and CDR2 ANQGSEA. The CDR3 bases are TGCAGCGTCCCCAGCGCAGATACGCAGTATTTT. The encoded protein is CSVPSADTQYF.

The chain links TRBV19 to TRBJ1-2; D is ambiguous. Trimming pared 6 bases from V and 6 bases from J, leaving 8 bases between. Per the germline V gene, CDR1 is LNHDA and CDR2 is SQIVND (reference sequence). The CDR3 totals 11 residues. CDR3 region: CASRERDGYTF. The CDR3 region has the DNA TGTGCCAGTAGGGAGCGAGATGGCTACACCTTC.

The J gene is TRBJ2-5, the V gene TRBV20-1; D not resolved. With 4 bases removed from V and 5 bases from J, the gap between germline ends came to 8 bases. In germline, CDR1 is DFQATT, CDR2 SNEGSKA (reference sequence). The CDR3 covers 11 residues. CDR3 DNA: TGCAGTGCTAATATGGGGGAGACCCAGTACTTC. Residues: CSANMGETQYF.

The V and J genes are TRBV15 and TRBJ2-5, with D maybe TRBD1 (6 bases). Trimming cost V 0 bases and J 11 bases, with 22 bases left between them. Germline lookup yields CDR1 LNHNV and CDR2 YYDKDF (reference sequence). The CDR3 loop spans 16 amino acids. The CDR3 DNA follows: TGTGCCACCAGCAGAGATTGGGCAGGGGTCCACAATGAGCAGTACTTC. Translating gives CATSRDWAGVHNEQYF.

The CDR3 DNA reads as TGTGCCAGCAGTGTGCGGGCACCCAGCACAGATACGCAGTATTTT. Amino acids: CASSVRAPSTDTQYF. The chain joins TRBV6-1 to TRBJ2-3; TRBD2 might be the D (5 bases). The CDR3 contains 15 residues. Trimming left V 4 bases short and J 0 bases short, with 11 bases between. Germline V gives CDR1 MNHNS, CDR2 SASEGT.

CDR3 coding DNA: TGTGCCAGCAGCCCAGGGGGACTAGCAACAGAGACCCAGTACTTC. It codes for CASSPGGLATETQYF. This chain uses TRBV7-9 with TRBJ2-5; TRBD2 aligns across 9 bases. From germline, CDR1 is SEHNR and CDR2 FQNEAQ (reference sequence). J lost 4 bases, V lost 5 bases, and 8 bases had no gene match. This CDR3 is 15 amino acids long.

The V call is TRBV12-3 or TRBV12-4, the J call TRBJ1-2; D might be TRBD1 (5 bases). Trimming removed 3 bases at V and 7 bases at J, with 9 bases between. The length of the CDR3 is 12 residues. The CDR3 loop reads CASSFAGGGYTF. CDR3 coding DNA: TGTGCCAGCAGTTTTGCGGGGGGTGGCTACACCTTC.

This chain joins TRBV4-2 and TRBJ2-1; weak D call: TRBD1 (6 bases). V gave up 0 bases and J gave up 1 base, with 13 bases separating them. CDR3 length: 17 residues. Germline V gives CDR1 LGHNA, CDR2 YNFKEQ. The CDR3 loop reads CASSQEDSLSSYNEQFF. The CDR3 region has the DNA TGTGCCAGCAGCCAAGAGGACAGCCTGAGTTCCTACAATGAGCAGTTCTTC.

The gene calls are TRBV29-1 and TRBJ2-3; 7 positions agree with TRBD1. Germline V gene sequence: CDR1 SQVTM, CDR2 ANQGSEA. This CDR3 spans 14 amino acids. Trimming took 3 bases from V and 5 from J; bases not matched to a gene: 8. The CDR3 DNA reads TGCAGCGTTGATCCGACAGGGTCGCGAGATACGCAGTATTTT. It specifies CSVDPTGSRDTQYF.

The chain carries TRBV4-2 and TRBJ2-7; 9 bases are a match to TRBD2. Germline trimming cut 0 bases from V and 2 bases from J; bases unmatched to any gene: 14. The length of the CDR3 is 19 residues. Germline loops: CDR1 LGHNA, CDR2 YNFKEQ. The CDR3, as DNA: TGTGCCAGCAGCCAAGAGGTTAGTAGCGGGGGACCGAAAACCTACGAGCAGTACTTC. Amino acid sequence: CASSQEVSSGGPKTYEQYF.